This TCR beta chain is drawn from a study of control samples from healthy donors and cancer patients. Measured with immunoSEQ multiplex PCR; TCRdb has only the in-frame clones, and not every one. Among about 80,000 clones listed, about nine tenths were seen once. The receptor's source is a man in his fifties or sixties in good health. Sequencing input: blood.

CDR3 nucleotide sequence: TGTGCCAGCAGTTTTCCCGGGGGCTACGAGCAGTACTTC. It translates to CASSFPGGYEQYF. The chain combines TRBV6-5 with TRBJ2-7, with D perhaps TRBD2 (6 bases). Trimming cost V 4 bases and J 3 bases, with 10 bases left between them. The length of the CDR3 is 13 residues. Germline V lookup: CDR1 MNHEY, CDR2 SVGAGI.